This TCR beta chain emerged from a study of T cells in Graves' hyperthyroidism and ophthalmopathy. General study results and limits: Blood also showed most of the thyroid clonotypes that were expanded above 0.001. It was a median around 6 months before onset that the model predicted ophthalmopathy.

This CDR3 comprises 14 residues. Germline CDR1 reads SNHLY; CDR2 reads FYNNEI. Trimming took 6 bases from V and 4 from J; bases not matched to a gene: 7. Clinical symptoms, serum thyroxine and TRAb, thyroid ultrasound and orbital computed tomography together formed the diagnostic basis. Out of over 7.5 ml of fresh peripheral blood came the PBMCs. This clonotype was seen at least ten times. The antigen is not known. Template material for amplifying TCR beta CDR3 regions consisted of RNA transcripts. The primer set for the first-round RT-PCR of the TCR CDR3 was HTBI. One entry per CDR3 protein, called by TCRdb with MiXCR from the multiplex PCR reads. The sample includes 300,000 to 450,000 distinct CDR3 sequences, about 15% seen only once; the top ten take 9.5% to 11%.

This TCR was sampled from a woman in her fifties or sixties with Graves' hyperthyroidism. Sequenced sample: blood. The chain has TRBV2 and TRBJ1-1; 8 bases match TRBD1. In DNA form, the CDR3 reads TGTGCCAGCAGACTCAGGGGGCCGGGCACTGAAGCTTTCTTT. Residues: CASRLRGPGTEAFF. Complete variable domain (other parts from reference TRBV2 and TRBJ1-1): EPEVTQTPSHQVTQMGQEVILRCVPISNHLYFYWYRQILGQKVEFLVSFYNNEISEKSEIFDDQFSVERPDGSNFTLKIRSTKLEDSAMYFCASRLRGPGTEAFFGQGTRLTVV.